This is a list of T cell receptor beta chains from one sample in a study of blood T cell repertoires in COVID-19. The protocol was immunoSEQ multiplex PCR, while the TCRdb copy is restricted to in-frame clones and leaves out a portion. The sample contains under 200,000 clones, around three quarters of which appear only once. Sequencing was performed on peripheral blood. The receptors stem from a man between 65 and 80 years old with active or convalescent COVID-19. The CDR3 runs from the conserved cysteine through the conserved F or W. The D gene is left open where the match is weak. Some rows have no size entry. The others give once, few or many, or a class for an expanded clone.

V	D	J	size	DNA	CDR3
TRBV15	NA	TRBJ1-1	NA	TGTGCCACCAGCAGAGCGGAAGGGGCGCCGTTGGACACTGAAGCTTTCTTT	CATSRAEGAPLDTEAFF
TRBV5-1	TRBD2	TRBJ2-1	few	TGCGCCAGCAGCCCCGGGACTAGCGGTTTTTCCTACAATGAGCAGTTCTTC	CASSPGTSGFSYNEQFF
TRBV10-3	TRBD2	TRBJ2-1	NA	TGTGCCATCAGTGCCTTGGGGGGGAGGGAGCAGTTCTTC	CAISALGGREQFF
TRBV6-5	NA	TRBJ2-7	many	TGTGCCAGCAGTTACGGAGCCGGGACAACTTTGACCGAGCAGTACTTC	CASSYGAGTTLTEQYF
TRBV5-8	TRBD1	TRBJ2-5	NA	TGTGCCAGCAGGCCCCGGGACAGGGAAGAGACCCAGTACTTC	CASRPRDREETQYF
TRBV11-2	NA	TRBJ1-2	NA	TGTGCCAGCAGCCTAGCCCTGACAGCGAGCTATGGCTACACCTTC	CASSLALTASYGYTF
TRBV19	TRBD2	TRBJ2-2	NA	TGTGCCAGTAGTCTAGGACTAGCGGACACCGGGGAGCTGTTTTTT	CASSLGLADTGELFF
TRBV23-1	NA	TRBJ1-1	NA	TGCGCCAGCAGTCAATACAGGGAGAACACTGAAGCTTTCTTT	CASSQYRENTEAFF
TRBV27	NA	TRBJ1-2	NA	TGTGCCAGCAGTTTATCGGGAGTACTTGACTATGGCTACACCTTC	CASSLSGVLDYGYTF
TRBV6-2/TRBV6-3	NA	TRBJ2-1	NA	TGTGCCAGCAGTTACGCGGGGCCAAGTTACAATGAGCAGTTCTTC	CASSYAGPSYNEQFF
TRBV5-4	TRBD1	TRBJ2-7	NA	TGTGCCAGCAGCCGACCGGGACAGGGGGGCTACGAGCAGTACTTC	CASSRPGQGGYEQYF
TRBV19	TRBD2	TRBJ2-2	once	TGTGCCAGTAGTGCGGGACTACCTAGCACCGGGGAGCTGTTTTTT	CASSAGLPSTGELFF
TRBV6-1	NA	TRBJ2-1	NA	TGTGCCAGCAGTGAGCCGGACTTCTCCTACAATGAGCAGTTCTTC	CASSEPDFSYNEQFF
TRBV9	TRBD2	TRBJ2-1	NA	TGTGCCAGCAGCGCCTCGACTAGCTCCATGGAGTTCTTC	CASSASTSSMEFF
TRBV5-1	TRBD1	TRBJ1-1	NA	TGCGCCAGCAGCTTGGACGGGACAGGGGGGAGAGAAGCTTTCTTT	CASSLDGTGGREAFF
TRBV7-9	TRBD1	TRBJ1-4	few	TGTGCCAGCAGTCCTAAGGGGACAGGTACAACTAATGAAAAACTGTTTTTT	CASSPKGTGTTNEKLFF
TRBV10-3	NA	TRBJ2-3	NA	TGTGCCATCAGTGAGTCGAGGGATCTCCGCACAGATACGCAGTATTTT	CAISESRDLRTDTQYF